One and the same sample provided the 10 T cell receptor beta chains below, sequenced in a study of blood T cell repertoires in COVID-19. Some clones are missing from TCRdb's copy, which holds only in-frame ones; the method was immunoSEQ multiplex PCR. The table includes about 410,000 clones, approximately 89% detected once. Sequenced: peripheral blood. The receptors were gathered from a woman between 40 and 50 years old with COVID-19, enrolled during active disease.

This sequence joins TRBV12-3 or TRBV12-4 and TRBJ2-3; no definite D call. The CDR3 covers 11 residues. V shed 6 bases and J shed 2 bases, with 3 bases lying between them. CDR3 region: CASRYTDTQYF. The CDR3 DNA reads TGTGCCAGCAGGTACACAGATACGCAGTATTTT.

V usage is TRBV28 and J usage is TRBJ1-2, with D perhaps matching TRBD1 (6 bases). CDR3 length: 14 residues. V was cut by 3 bases and J by 6 bases, with 14 bases left in between. CDR1 MDHEN and CDR2 SYDVKM come from the germline V gene. CDR3: CASSLGGGWDGYTF. The CDR3 DNA follows: TGTGCCAGCAGTTTGGGAGGGGGTTGGGATGGCTACACCTTC.

This sequence joins TRBV29-1 and TRBJ2-2; 10 bases align to TRBD2. This CDR3 is built from 17 residues. Germline V gene data show CDR1 as SQVTM and CDR2 as ANQGSEA. Losses at the gene ends were 0 bases for V and 6 bases for J; bases not matched to a gene: 10. The CDR3 sequence is CSVEDRSTSGAAGELFF. DNA of the CDR3: TGCAGCGTTGAAGATAGGAGCACTAGCGGGGCGGCCGGGGAGCTGTTTTTT.

The chain links TRBV12-5 to TRBJ1-2; possibly TRBD1 for D (6 bases). The CDR3 is made up of 13 amino acids. V lost 3 bases to trimming and J lost 5 bases, with 10 bases between them. Germline CDR1 reads LGHNT; CDR2 reads FRNRAP. DNA of the CDR3: TGTGCTAGTGGTTTAGAGACAGGATATGGCTACACCTTC. Protein: CASGLETGYGYTF. The full variable domain, completed using reference TRBV12-5 and TRBJ1-2, is DARVTQTPRHKVTEMGQEVTMRCQPILGHNTVFWYRQTMMQGLELLAYFRNRAPLDDSGMPKDRFSAEMPDATLATLKIQPSEPRDSAVYFCASGLETGYGYTFGSGTRLTVV.

The V and J genes are TRBV28 and TRBJ1-2; a possible D gene is TRBD1 (5 bases). Germline V lookup: CDR1 MDHEN, CDR2 SYDVKM. The CDR3 has 13 amino acids. V was clipped by 6 bases and J by 9 bases, with 17 bases between them. CDR3 residues: CASRVSQEQSYTF. In DNA form, the CDR3 reads TGTGCCAGCAGGGTATCACAGGAGCAAAGCTACACCTTC.

The rearrangement joins TRBV28 to TRBJ1-2; TRBD1 matches at 10 bases. The CDR3 sequence is 18 residues long. Germline lookup yields CDR1 MDHEN and CDR2 SYDVKM. The junction had 16 bases not matched to a gene; V was cut back by 1 base and J by 8 bases. CDR3 residues: CASSLLGGTGVGGRGYTF. Written as DNA, the CDR3 is TGTGCCAGCAGTTTATTAGGTGGGACAGGGGTAGGTGGACGCGGCTACACCTTC.

J is TRBJ2-7 and V is TRBV2; 12 bases align to TRBD2. Germline-derived CDR1 and CDR2 are SNHLY and FYNNEI. V shed 8 bases, J shed 2 bases, and the junction held 13 bases outside the gene matches. This CDR3 comprises 17 residues. The CDR3 spells CASSPPGLAGLAYEQYF. The CDR3 bases are TGTGCCAGCTCTCCCCCGGGACTAGCGGGTCTAGCCTACGAGCAGTACTTC.

The J gene is TRBJ1-3, the V gene TRBV2, with D maybe TRBD1 (5 bases). Germline V gene data show CDR1 as SNHLY and CDR2 as FYNNEI. The length of the CDR3 is 16 residues. Trimming pared 3 bases from V and 1 base from J, leaving 13 bases between. DNA for the CDR3: TGTGCCAGCAGTGAGCAGGGTGGGGATTCTGGAAACACCATATATTTT. It yields the protein CASSEQGGDSGNTIYF. Full variable domain (rest looked up from reference TRBV2 and TRBJ1-3): EPEVTQTPSHQVTQMGQEVILRCVPISNHLYFYWYRQILGQKVEFLVSFYNNEISEKSEIFDDQFSVERPDGSNFTLKIRSTKLEDSAMYFCASSEQGGDSGNTIYFGEGSWLTVV.

The CDR3 DNA follows: TGTGCCAGCAGTCCCATTAGCGGGCCCCACGAGCAGTACTTC. Protein product: CASSPISGPHEQYF. The chain employs TRBV27 and TRBJ2-7; 7 bases map to TRBD2. CDR3 size: 14 residues. Germline assignment: CDR1 MNHEY and CDR2 SMNVEV (reference sequence). V shed 5 bases, J shed 5 bases, and the junction held 9 bases outside the gene matches.

The chain uses TRBV19 and TRBJ2-7, with D perhaps TRBD2 (5 bases). The length of the CDR3 is 15 residues. Germline V gene lookup returns CDR1 LNHDA and CDR2 SQIVND (reference sequence). Trimming took 3 bases from V and 6 from J, leaving 18 bases between them. CDR3 sequence reads: CASSMGFVPSSEQYF. The CDR3, as DNA: TGTGCCAGTAGTATGGGGTTTGTTCCTAGCTCCGAGCAGTACTTC.